This TCR beta chain was identified in a study of T cell changes during pregnancy in multiple sclerosis. The V gene's germline CDR1 is MDHEN and CDR2 SYDVKM. Losses at the gene ends were 6 bases for V and 3 bases for J; bases not matched to a gene: 8. The CDR3 is made up of 16 amino acids. Only in-frame clones appear in the TCRdb table, and some are missing; sequencing was by immunoSEQ multiplex PCR. The table includes some 38,000 clones, 90% detected once. Sample: CD4+ T cells from peripheral blood mononuclear cells, taken in the second trimester of pregnancy. This chain uses TRBV28 with TRBJ2-1; 10 bases line up with TRBD2. The source of this sequence is a female donor with multiple sclerosis, enrolled in a pregnancy study. CDR3 nucleotide sequence: TGTGCCAGCAGGCCAATAGCGGGAGGCCACTACAATGAGCAGTTCTTC. It specifies CASRPIAGGHYNEQFF.